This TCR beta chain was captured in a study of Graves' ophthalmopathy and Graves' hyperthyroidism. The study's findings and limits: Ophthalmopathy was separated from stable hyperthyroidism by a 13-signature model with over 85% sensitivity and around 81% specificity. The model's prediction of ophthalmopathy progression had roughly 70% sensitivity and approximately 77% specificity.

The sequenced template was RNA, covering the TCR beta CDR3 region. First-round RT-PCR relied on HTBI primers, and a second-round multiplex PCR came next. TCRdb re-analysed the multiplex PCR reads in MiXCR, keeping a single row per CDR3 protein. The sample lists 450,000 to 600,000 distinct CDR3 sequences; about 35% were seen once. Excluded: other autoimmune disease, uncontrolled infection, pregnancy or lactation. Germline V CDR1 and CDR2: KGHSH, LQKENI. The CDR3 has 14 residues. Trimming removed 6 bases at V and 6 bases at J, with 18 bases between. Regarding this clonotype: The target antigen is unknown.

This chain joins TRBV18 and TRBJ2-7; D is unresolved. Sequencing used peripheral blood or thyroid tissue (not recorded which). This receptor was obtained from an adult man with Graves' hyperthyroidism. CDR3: CASSSQPGRSEQYF. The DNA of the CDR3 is TGTGCCAGCTCGTCTCAGCCGGGCCGCAGCGAGCAGTACTTC.